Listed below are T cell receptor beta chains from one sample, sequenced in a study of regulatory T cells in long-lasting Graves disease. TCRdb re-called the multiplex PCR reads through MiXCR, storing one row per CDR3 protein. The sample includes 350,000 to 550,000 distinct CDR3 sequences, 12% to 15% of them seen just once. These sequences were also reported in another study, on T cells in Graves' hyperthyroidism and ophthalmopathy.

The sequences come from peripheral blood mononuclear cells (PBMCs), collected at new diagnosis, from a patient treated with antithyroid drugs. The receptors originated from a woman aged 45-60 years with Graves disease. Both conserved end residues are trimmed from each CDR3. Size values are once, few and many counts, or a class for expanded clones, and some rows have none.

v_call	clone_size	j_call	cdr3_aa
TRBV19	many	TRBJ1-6	ASSIDRAAANSPLH
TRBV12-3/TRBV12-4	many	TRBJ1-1	ASSFTGDVTEAF
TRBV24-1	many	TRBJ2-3	ATRDGSTDTQY
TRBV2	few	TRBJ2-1	ASSSSGFLNEQF
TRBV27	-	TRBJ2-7	ASKGQNSYEQY
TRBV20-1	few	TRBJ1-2	SAHPADDLNYGYT
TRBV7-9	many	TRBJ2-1	ASSLAQILAGYNEQF
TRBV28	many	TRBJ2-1	ASSSSGTRPSEQF
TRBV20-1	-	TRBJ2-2	SARGGPGEATGELF
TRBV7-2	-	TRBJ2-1	ASSWGTSGRNEQF
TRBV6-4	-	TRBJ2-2	ASNPNSNTGELF
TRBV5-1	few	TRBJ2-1	ASSPPIREARGNEQF
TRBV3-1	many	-	ASSHNDLRWTQY
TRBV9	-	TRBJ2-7	ASSVGGSGSRYEQY